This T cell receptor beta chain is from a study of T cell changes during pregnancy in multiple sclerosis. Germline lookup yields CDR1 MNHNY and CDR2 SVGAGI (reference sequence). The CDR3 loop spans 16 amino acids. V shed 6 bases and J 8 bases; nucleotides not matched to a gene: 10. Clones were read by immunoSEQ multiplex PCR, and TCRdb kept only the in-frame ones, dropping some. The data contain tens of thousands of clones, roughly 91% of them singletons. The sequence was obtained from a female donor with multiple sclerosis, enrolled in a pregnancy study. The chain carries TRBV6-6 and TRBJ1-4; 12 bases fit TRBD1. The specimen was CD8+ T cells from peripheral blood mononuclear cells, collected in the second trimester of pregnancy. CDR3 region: CASRSGTGGAREKLFF. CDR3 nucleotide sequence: TGTGCCAGCAGATCCGGGACAGGGGGCGCGCGGGAAAAACTGTTTTTT.